This T cell receptor beta chain originates from a study of T cells in Graves' hyperthyroidism and ophthalmopathy. Study-wide background: Peripheral blood collection took place at initial diagnosis, before any treatment.

With respect to this clonotype: What it recognizes is unknown.

Study-level points and caveats: The blood repertoire included most of the expanded thyroid clonotypes above 0.001.

From RNA transcripts, TCR beta CDR3 regions were amplified. First-round RT-PCR of the TCR CDR3 relied on the HTBI primer set. Each CDR3 protein gets one entry after TCRdb re-called the multiplex PCR reads with MiXCR. The profile covers hundreds of thousands of distinct CDR3 sequences, with 16% appearing a single time and less than 3.5% taken by the ten largest. Ophthalmopathy patients all had a Clinical Activity Score of at least 3, a NOSPECS grade of at least 4 and disease under 3 months old. Germline-derived CDR1 and CDR2 are MDHEN and SYDVKM. The CDR3 loop spans 14 amino acids. The V and J ends lost 10 bases and 0 bases respectively, with 16 bases between them.

Sequenced input: blood. The genes are TRBV28 and TRBJ2-7, with D perhaps TRBD1 or TRBD2 (5 bases each). This clonotype was obtained from a woman in her thirties or forties with Graves' ophthalmopathy. CDR3 residues: CATTEGRSSYEQYF. The CDR3 DNA sequence: TGTGCCACCACAGAGGGACGTAGCTCCTACGAGCAGTACTTC.